The 32 T cell receptor beta chains in this list originate from one sample, sequenced in a study of cytomegalovirus exposure and HLA in healthy donors. PCR was performed using 60 Vbeta and 13 Jbeta primers. Produced via immunoSEQ multiplex PCR; TCRdb's table is partial and in-frame only. Found here are about 120,000 clones, about four fifths of them singletons; the top ten hold 3% to 5%. The sample was PBMCs. These receptors came from a woman in her twenties or thirties in good health and CMV-seronegative.

J is TRBJ1-6 and V is TRBV5-1; 8 bases align to TRBD1. This CDR3 is built from 16 residues. Germline lookup yields CDR1 SGHRS and CDR2 YFSETQ. J was trimmed by 8 bases and V by 3 bases; bases with no gene match: 10. The CDR3 sequence is CASSSRTGKIDSPLHF. In DNA form, the CDR3 reads TGCGCCAGCAGCTCCAGGACAGGGAAGATTGATTCACCCCTCCACTTT.

The chain employs TRBV28 and TRBJ2-1; TRBD2 might be the D (5 bases). V was trimmed by 7 bases and J by 5 bases, leaving 18 bases between them. This CDR3 comprises 15 residues. Per germline, CDR1 MDHEN and CDR2 SYDVKM. The CDR3 loop is CASTPLGNINNEQFF. The CDR3 nucleotides read TGTGCCAGCACCCCACTCGGGAACATCAACAATGAGCAGTTCTTC. The full variable domain, with the rest looked up from reference TRBV28 and TRBJ2-1, is DVKVTQSSRYLVKRTGEKVFLECVQDMDHENMFWYRQDPGLGLRLIYFSYDVKMKEKGDIPEGYSVSREKKERFSLILESASTNQTSMYLCASTPLGNINNEQFFGPGTRLTVL.

The V gene is TRBV6-5, the J gene TRBJ2-3, with D possibly matching TRBD1 (6 bases). V lost 4 bases to trimming and J lost 0 bases, with 11 bases between them. Germline CDR1 MNHEY, CDR2 SVGAGI. CDR3 length: 15 amino acids. The CDR3 protein is CASSLKQGSTDTQYF. The CDR3 nucleotides are TGTGCCAGCAGTTTAAAACAGGGTAGCACAGATACGCAGTATTTT.

V usage is TRBV6-4 and J usage is TRBJ2-2; 8 bases agree with TRBD1. The CDR3 is 14 amino acids. In germline, CDR1 is MRHNA, CDR2 SNTAGT. The V segment lost 6 bases and the J segment 4 bases; nucleotides outside the gene matches: 4. CDR3 nucleotide sequence: TGTGCCAGCAGAAGGCAGGGGGCCACCGGGGAGCTGTTTTTT. Protein sequence: CASRRQGATGELFF.

The V call is TRBV2, the J call TRBJ1-1; TRBD1 matches 9 bases. V gave up 4 bases and J gave up 4 bases; unmatched junction bases: 4. From germline, CDR1 is SNHLY and CDR2 FYNNEI. The CDR3 runs to 14 residues. The CDR3, as DNA: TGTGCCAGCAGTGGGACAGGGGTAGTCACTGAAGCTTTCTTT. This gives the protein CASSGTGVVTEAFF.

The genes are TRBV19 and TRBJ2-7, with 7 bases matching TRBD1. Germline lookup yields CDR1 LNHDA and CDR2 SQIVND (reference sequence). V gave up 2 bases and J gave up 5 bases; unmatched junction bases: 6. The CDR3 contains 14 residues. The DNA for the CDR3 is TGTGCCAGTAGTATAAGGGGGCGCCCCCACGAGCAGTACTTC. Protein: CASSIRGRPHEQYF.

J is TRBJ2-1 and V is TRBV7-2, with unresolved D. Germline values: CDR1 SGHTA, CDR2 FQGNSA. V gave up 2 bases and J gave up 9 bases, with 14 bases separating them. The CDR3 runs 14 residues. CDR3 in amino acids: CASSLWLGSVEQFF. In nucleotides, the CDR3 is TGTGCCAGCAGCTTATGGCTAGGATCCGTTGAGCAGTTCTTC.

The chain links TRBV6-4 to TRBJ1-5; D gene unclear. Trimming took 3 bases from V and 6 from J, leaving 9 bases between them. There are 13 residues in the CDR3. Germline V gene data show CDR1 as MRHNA and CDR2 as SNTAGT. The CDR3 loop is CASSEDGVQPQHF. The CDR3 coding sequence is TGTGCCAGCAGTGAGGACGGGGTTCAGCCCCAGCATTTT.

This chain links TRBV6-5 with TRBJ1-1; tentatively, D is TRBD1 (6 bases). The CDR3 spans 14 residues. Between the trimmed V and J ends, which lost 5 bases and 6 bases, there was a span of 16 bases. Germline-derived CDR1 and CDR2 are MNHEY and SVGAGI. The CDR3 spells CASSPLIRTAEAFF. CDR3 DNA sequence: TGTGCCAGCAGTCCACTAATTCGGACAGCTGAAGCTTTCTTT.

The V gene is TRBV28, the J gene TRBJ2-1, with 8 bases fitting TRBD1. V lost 6 bases and J lost 3; bases outside the gene matches: 10. CDR1 is MDHEN, CDR2 SYDVKM, per germline. This CDR3 is built from 16 residues. CDR3 sequence reads: CASSPPGGPLYNEQFF. The CDR3 nucleotides are TGTGCCAGCAGCCCCCCAGGGGGCCCCCTCTACAATGAGCAGTTCTTC.

The chain is built from TRBV19 and TRBJ1-3; 12 nucleotides align to TRBD1. Losses at the gene ends were 7 bases for V and 5 bases for J; bases not matched to a gene: 9. The CDR3 has 16 residues. In germline, CDR1 is LNHDA, CDR2 SQIVND (reference sequence). CDR3 nucleotide sequence: TGTGCCAGTACCCAGGGACAGGGGGCTTCTAGAAACACCATATATTTT. It translates to CASTQGQGASRNTIYF.

This chain joins TRBV10-3 and TRBJ2-7; 8 bases match TRBD1. V was pared by 4 bases and J by 2 bases, with 10 bases of the junction left unmatched. The CDR3 is 16 amino acids. Germline CDR1 reads ENHRY; CDR2 reads SYGVKD. CDR3 nucleotides: TGTGCCATCAGTGGAGGGGGTGGACAGGGAGCCTACGAGCAGTACTTC. This codes for CAISGGGGQGAYEQYF.

The gene calls are TRBV7-6 and TRBJ2-5; no clear D. V was pared by 5 bases and J by 4 bases, with 14 bases between. The germline V gene has CDR1 SGHVS and CDR2 FNYEAQ. This CDR3 has 14 residues. In nucleotides, the CDR3 is TGTGCCAGCAGCCGCCTGGGCAGGCGAGAGACCCAGTACTTC. Amino acids: CASSRLGRRETQYF.

This clone was observed once. The chain links TRBV5-1 to TRBJ1-1; D may be TRBD1 (6 bases). The germline CDR1 and CDR2 sequences are SGHRS and YFSETQ. The CDR3 runs to 14 residues. V was clipped by 4 bases and J by 0 bases, with 10 bases between them. The CDR3: CASSPDRLNTEAFF. The CDR3 DNA reads TGCGCCAGCAGCCCGGACAGACTGAACACTGAAGCTTTCTTT. Variable domain in full (rest from reference TRBV5-1 and TRBJ1-1): KAGVTQTPRYLIKTRGQQVTLSCSPISGHRSVSWYQQTPGQGLQFLFEYFSETQRNKGNFPGRFSGRQFSNSRSEMNVSTLELGDSALYLCASSPDRLNTEAFFGQGTRLTVV.

The chain recombines TRBV11-3 with TRBJ2-1; tentative D call: TRBD1 (5 bases). Germline V gene sequence: CDR1 SGHNT, CDR2 YENEEA. There are 14 residues in the CDR3. The ends were cut back, 3 bases at V and 6 bases at J, with 12 bases in the middle. The CDR3 bases are TGTGCCAGCAGCTTGGGCAGGGTCGCCAATGAGCAGTTCTTC. Residues: CASSLGRVANEQFF.

The gene calls are TRBV19 and TRBJ1-2, with 9 bases fitting TRBD1. In germline, CDR1 is LNHDA, CDR2 SQIVND (reference sequence). The CDR3 sequence is 16 residues long. After removal of 5 bases from V and 0 bases from J, the junction contained 7 bases not matched to a gene. The CDR3 DNA reads TGTGCCAGTAGTCCTACAGGGGGCCAAACTAACTATGGCTACACCTTC. This encodes CASSPTGGQTNYGYTF.

This clone has only one observation. This chain connects TRBV6-6 to TRBJ1-5; no clear D. This CDR3 region has 14 residues. Trimming cost V 3 bases and J 0 bases, with 6 bases left between them. Germline CDR1 is MNHNY and CDR2 is SVGAGI (reference sequence). The CDR3 loop is CASSYQISNQPQHF. The CDR3 DNA follows: TGTGCCAGCAGTTATCAAATTAGCAATCAGCCCCAGCATTTT.

This chain uses TRBV11-2 with TRBJ1-5, with 10 bases fitting TRBD1. Losses at the gene ends were 4 bases for V and 7 bases for J; bases not matched to a gene: 1. Germline V gene lookup returns CDR1 SGHAT and CDR2 FQNNGV. This CDR3 contains 13 residues. CDR3 coding DNA: TGTGCCAGCAGCTCGGACAGGGGGCAGCCCCAGCATTTT. Translation: CASSSDRGQPQHF.

This rearrangement joins TRBV15 to TRBJ1-1; D is undetermined. The CDR3 spans 14 residues. CDR1 and CDR2 (germline): LNHNV, YYDKDF (reference sequence). Trimming removed 1 base at V and 4 bases at J, with 10 bases between. The CDR3 region is CATSRGLGGTEAFF. The CDR3 region has the DNA TGTGCCACCAGCAGAGGGTTGGGAGGCACTGAAGCTTTCTTT.

This chain joins TRBV5-6 and TRBJ2-5; D uncertain. The CDR3 is 14 residues long. Trimming stripped 1 base from V and 2 bases from J, with 9 bases between. CDR1 and CDR2 from the germline V gene are SGHDT and YYEEEE. CDR3 nucleotide sequence: TGTGCCAGCAGCTTGAGGCGGTGGCAAGAGACCCAGTACTTC. This gives the protein CASSLRRWQETQYF.

The V call is TRBV2, the J call TRBJ2-1; TRBD2 aligns across 7 bases. CDR3 length: 15 residues. The trim removed 5 bases at V and 4 bases at J, leaving 8 bases unmatched. The germline gives CDR1 SNHLY, CDR2 FYNNEI. The CDR3 coding sequence is TGTGCCAGCAGTAAATCGACTAGCCCTTACAATGAGCAGTTCTTC. Amino acid sequence: CASSKSTSPYNEQFF.

This clone was seen a few times. V is TRBV4-1 and J is TRBJ2-7; possible D gene TRBD1, 6 bases. With 1 base removed from V and 3 bases from J, the gap between germline ends came to 13 bases. The CDR3 length is 15 residues. Germline V lookup: CDR1 MGHRA, CDR2 YSYEKL. In DNA form, the CDR3 reads TGCGCCAGCAGCCAAGGACAGGCAGAGGGCTACGAGCAGTACTTC. Amino acids: CASSQGQAEGYEQYF.

In DNA form, the CDR3 reads TGTGCCAGCATCAAAGGGTTTGGGGGGGCAGAAGAGACCCAGTACTTC. This codes for CASIKGFGGAEETQYF. This rearrangement joins TRBV7-2 to TRBJ2-5, with D perhaps TRBD2 (7 bases). The CDR3 runs to 16 residues. CDR1 SGHTA and CDR2 FQGNSA come from the germline V gene. V dropped 7 bases and J dropped 3 bases, with 21 bases sitting between them.

The chain recombines TRBV30 with TRBJ1-1, with D perhaps TRBD1 (6 bases). The germline CDR1 and CDR2 sequences are GTSNPN and SVGIG (reference sequence). The CDR3 contains 13 residues. The germline V and J ends were trimmed by 4 bases and 3 bases, with 12 bases remaining between them. CDR3 region: CAWIPDSDTEAFF. The CDR3 nucleotides are TGTGCCTGGATTCCGGACAGTGACACTGAAGCTTTCTTT.

This chain uses TRBV10-1 with TRBJ1-2; D remains ambiguous. The CDR3 consists of 17 residues. Germline CDR1 and CDR2: WNHNN and SYGVQD (reference sequence). The V end was cut by 4 bases, the J end by 2 bases, with 20 bases between. CDR3 sequence: CASSVGVGLGENYGYTF. The CDR3 region has the DNA TGCGCCAGCAGTGTCGGGGTAGGTTTGGGAGAAAACTATGGCTACACCTTC.

V and J are TRBV4-1 and TRBJ1-1; 12 nucleotides agree with TRBD1. Germline trimming cut 2 bases from V and 6 bases from J; bases unmatched to any gene: 16. Germline lookup yields CDR1 MGHRA and CDR2 YSYEKL. The CDR3 loop spans 19 amino acids. CDR3 sequence (DNA): TGCGCCAGCAGCCAAAGAGGGCAGGGGACAGGGGGCGCGGGGGCTGAAGCTTTCTTT. Translation: CASSQRGQGTGGAGAEAFF.

This chain links TRBV9 with TRBJ2-7; no firm D call. The CDR3 is 14 residues long. Germline assignment: CDR1 SGDLS and CDR2 YYNGEE. V lost 4 bases to trimming and J lost 2 bases, with 13 bases between them. CDR3 in amino acids: CASSPGLVPYEQYF. The CDR3 DNA reads as TGTGCCAGCAGCCCCGGGTTGGTCCCCTACGAGCAGTACTTC.

V is TRBV6-1 and J is TRBJ2-2; TRBD1 agrees at 8 bases. The germline gives CDR1 MNHNS, CDR2 SASEGT. The CDR3 covers 14 residues. J gave up 4 bases and V 5 bases, and 3 bases lay outside the gene matches. The CDR3 DNA reads TGTGCCAGCAGTTTGGACAGGGCCACCGGGGAGCTGTTTTTT. Translation: CASSLDRATGELFF.

J is TRBJ1-5 and V is TRBV19, with D possibly matching TRBD1 (5 bases). V shed 3 bases and J shed 0 bases, with 9 bases lying between them. CDR3 length: 15 residues. The V gene's germline CDR1 is LNHDA and CDR2 SQIVND (reference sequence). CDR3 sequence: CASSIPGDSNQPQHF. CDR3 nucleotide sequence: TGTGCCAGTAGTATCCCGGGGGATAGCAATCAGCCCCAGCATTTT. Full variable domain (outside the CDR3, taken from reference TRBV19 and TRBJ1-5): DGGITQSPKYLFRKEGQNVTLSCEQNLNHDAMYWYRQDPGQGLRLIYYSQIVNDFQKGDIAEGYSVSREKKESFPLTVTSAQKNPTAFYLCASSIPGDSNQPQHFGDGTRLSIL.

The rearrangement uses TRBV7-8 and TRBJ2-1, with 13 bases identical to TRBD2. Germline loops: CDR1 SGHVS, CDR2 FQNEAQ. The CDR3 length is 16 residues. Trimming took 5 bases from V and 10 from J; bases not matched to a gene: 11. CDR3 bases: TGTGCCAGCAGCATCAGCGGGGGACTAGCGGGATTCGAGCAGTTCTTC. It codes for CASSISGGLAGFEQFF.

The genes are TRBV14 and TRBJ2-5, with D tentatively TRBD1 (5 bases). The end of the DNA is better explained by TRBJ2-7, so the J call may be wrong. Germline V CDR1 and CDR2: SGHDN, FVKESK. CDR3 length equals 15 residues. The CDR3 coding sequence is TGTGCCAGCAGCCAGAGACAGAATATGGGCTACGAGCAGTACTTC. This translates into CASSQRQNMGYEQYF.

This chain joins TRBV7-2 and TRBJ2-7; 15 nucleotides agree with TRBD2. Looked up from germline, CDR1 is SGHTA and CDR2 is FQGNSA. V was pared by 4 bases and J by 7 bases, with 2 bases of the junction left unmatched. This CDR3 comprises 14 residues. The chain's CDR3 is CASSWTSGRGEQYF. CDR3 bases: TGTGCCAGCAGCTGGACTAGCGGGAGGGGGGAGCAGTACTTC.